This passage covers 16 T cell receptor beta chains from one sample sequenced in a study of shared clonotypes between healthy human individuals. TCRdb's copy holds only in-frame clones and misses some; the assay was immunoSEQ multiplex PCR. The sample lists over 950,000 clones; 77% were seen once. Sequencing was carried out using memory CD4+ T cells from PBMCs. Subset of the sample: CD45RA-negative fraction. Receptors originate from a man in his late teens or twenties in good health. Some clones in this sample may be carry-over from other donors' samples.

The V call is TRBV5-4, the J call TRBJ2-6, with D possibly called TRBD1 or TRBD2 (5 bases each). Trimming pared 4 bases from V and 0 bases from J, leaving 14 bases between. Germline V gene data show CDR1 as SGHNT and CDR2 as YYREEE (reference sequence). This CDR3 has 17 residues. This CDR3 is CASSPSADTSGANVLTF. DNA for the CDR3: TGTGCCAGCAGCCCCTCAGCGGACACCTCTGGGGCCAACGTCCTGACTTTC.

The chain carries TRBV6-5 and TRBJ1-1; no firm D call. Trimming left V 8 bases short and J 5 bases short, with 15 bases between. In germline, CDR1 is MNHEY, CDR2 SVGAGI. This CDR3 comprises 13 residues. The CDR3 region is CASLTGGRTEAFF. CDR3 DNA sequence: TGTGCCAGCTTAACGGGCGGGAGGACTGAAGCTTTCTTT.

The chain combines TRBV18 with TRBJ2-2; TRBD1 aligns across 8 bases. The V gene end was trimmed by 2 bases and the J gene end by 5 bases; junction bases not matched to a gene: 7. Germline V gives CDR1 KGHSH, CDR2 LQKENI. The CDR3 consists of 16 residues. The CDR3 region is CASSPTGQGKTGELFF. The CDR3 DNA is TGTGCCAGCTCACCAACAGGACAGGGTAAAACCGGGGAGCTGTTTTTT.

The chain joins TRBV9 to TRBJ2-1, with D possibly being TRBD2 (6 bases). V gave up 3 bases and J gave up 3 bases, with 13 bases separating them. In germline, CDR1 is SGDLS, CDR2 YYNGEE. CDR3 length: 15 residues. The CDR3: CASSGTSGDYNEQFF. Written as DNA, the CDR3 is TGTGCCAGCAGCGGTACCTCGGGGGACTACAATGAGCAGTTCTTC.

The chain couples TRBV6-1 to TRBJ1-2; no firm D call. CDR1 MNHNS and CDR2 SASEGT come from the germline V gene. Trimming removed 5 bases at V and 4 bases at J, with 11 bases between. CDR3 length: 13 amino acids. CDR3 sequence (DNA): TGTGCCAGCAGTCCTAGCCTAGTCTATGGCTACACCTTC. It is translated as CASSPSLVYGYTF.

The J gene is TRBJ1-4, the V gene TRBV28; a weak D match, TRBD1 (5 bases). The V gene lost 6 bases and the J gene lost 5 bases, with 10 bases spanning the gap. The germline CDR1 and CDR2 sequences are MDHEN and SYDVKM. This CDR3 region has 13 residues. The CDR3: CASRSGANEKLFF. In nucleotides, the CDR3 is TGTGCCAGCAGGTCCGGGGCCAATGAAAAACTGTTTTTT.

V gene TRBV5-1 combines with J gene TRBJ1-2; a possible D gene is TRBD1 (5 bases). This CDR3 spans 14 amino acids. Trimming cost V 6 bases and J 3 bases, with 15 bases left between them. Per the germline V gene, CDR1 is SGHRS and CDR2 is YFSETQ. The CDR3 loop reads CASNIGDVDYGYTF. For the CDR3, the DNA is TGCGCCAGCAACATAGGGGATGTTGACTATGGCTACACCTTC.

This clone has just a few counts. The V call is TRBV18, the J call TRBJ1-3; D perhaps matches TRBD1 (5 bases). The ends were cut back, 3 bases at V and 8 bases at J, with 11 bases in the middle. The germline CDR1 and CDR2 sequences are KGHSH and LQKENI. The CDR3 contains 13 residues. The DNA for the CDR3 is TGTGCCAGCTCACCCTCCAGGGCGGACACCATATATTTT. As protein: CASSPSRADTIYF.

The J gene is TRBJ1-2, the V gene TRBV2, with D possibly matching TRBD1 (5 bases). V lost 3 bases to trimming and J lost 4 bases, with 9 bases between them. Per germline, CDR1 SNHLY and CDR2 FYNNEI. CDR3 length: 13 amino acids. The CDR3 nucleotides are TGTGCCAGCAGTGAGGGGGGTGGCTATGGCTACACCTTC. This sequence encodes CASSEGGGYGYTF.

The rearrangement links TRBV6-5 to TRBJ1-3; TRBD1 is a possible D gene (5 bases). Germline lookup yields CDR1 MNHEY and CDR2 SVGAGI. The CDR3 is 15 amino acids. V was trimmed by 6 bases and J by 7 bases, leaving 19 bases between them. CDR3 sequence reads: CASREGPQSSNTIYF. The CDR3 nucleotides read TGTGCCAGCAGGGAGGGGCCGCAGTCTAGCAACACCATATATTTT.

The chain has TRBV15 and TRBJ1-1, with 7 positions matching TRBD1. With 4 bases clipped from V and 4 bases from J, the junction kept 15 bases outside the gene matches. The CDR3 spans 17 residues. The germline V gene has CDR1 LNHNV and CDR2 YYDKDF (reference sequence). The CDR3 protein is CATSTRGGLREGTEAFF. CDR3 DNA sequence: TGTGCCACCAGCACCAGGGGGGGTCTCCGGGAGGGCACTGAAGCTTTCTTT. Supplemented by reference TRBV15 and TRBJ1-1, the full variable domain reads DAMVIQNPRYQVTQFGKPVTLSCSQTLNHNVMYWYQQKSSQAPKLLFHYYDKDFNNEADTPDNFQSRRPNTSFCFLDIRSPGLGDTAMYLCATSTRGGLREGTEAFFGQGTRLTVV.

CDR3 nucleotides: TGTGCCAGCAGTGAAGCAAGCAGGAGCAATCAGCCCCAGCATTTT. Translating it yields CASSEASRSNQPQHF. This sequence joins TRBV2 and TRBJ1-5; D call uncertain. CDR1 is SNHLY, CDR2 FYNNEI, per germline. The CDR3 has 15 residues. Trimming shortened V by 0 bases and J by 1 base, and 7 bases separated the two germline ends.

This rearrangement joins TRBV10-2 to TRBJ2-5; no definite D call. Germline V lookup: CDR1 WSHSY, CDR2 SAAADI. The CDR3 sequence is 16 residues long. V shed 3 bases and J shed 2 bases, with 16 bases lying between them. CDR3 bases: TGCGCCAGCAGTGACGCAGTCGACCCCTTTCAAGAGACCCAGTACTTC. Translation: CASSDAVDPFQETQYF.

This chain's CDR3 is CASSVAPGQGTGELFF. CDR3 DNA sequence: TGTGCCAGCAGCGTAGCCCCGGGACAGGGAACCGGGGAGCTGTTTTTT. This rearrangement joins TRBV9 to TRBJ2-2; the match to TRBD1 covers 9 bases. J gave up 5 bases and V 0 bases, and 5 bases lay outside the gene matches. This CDR3 region has 16 residues. The germline CDR1 and CDR2 sequences are SGDLS and YYNGEE.

The V and J genes are TRBV9 and TRBJ2-5; D uncertain. Germline V gene data show CDR1 as SGDLS and CDR2 as YYNGEE. The CDR3 has 15 residues. The V and J ends lost 4 bases and 4 bases respectively, with 17 bases between them. CDR3 nucleotide sequence: TGTGCCAGCAGCCCCAGTGCCACCCGCGGAGAGACCCAGTACTTC. This encodes CASSPSATRGETQYF.

Comments on this clone: Other nucleotide sequences in the sample specify the same CDR3. The chain links TRBV7-6 to TRBJ1-2, with TRBD1 matching 9 bases. CDR3 length equals 14 residues. Germline CDR1 SGHVS, CDR2 FNYEAQ. With 1 base clipped from V and 8 bases from J, the junction kept 5 bases outside the gene matches. The CDR3 nucleotides are TGTGCCAGCAGCTTAGAACAGGGGGCTGGAGGCTACACCTTC. It is translated as CASSLEQGAGGYTF.